This entry concerns a single T cell receptor beta chain. Its antigen remains unknown. CDR1 is ENHRY and CDR2 is SYGVKD in the germline V gene. Trimming removed 0 bases from V and 8 bases from J; junction bases left unmatched: 8. The length of the CDR3 is 16 residues. This sample was included in a study of T cells in localized non-small cell lung cancer. Overall study findings and caveats: T cell clonality was highest in uninvolved adjacent lung, above tumor.

TCRdb's copy holds only in-frame clones and misses some; the assay was immunoSEQ multiplex PCR. This table holds roughly 20,000 clones, approximately 91% found once. The rearrangement links TRBV10-3 to TRBJ2-1, with 9 bases fitting TRBD1. The sequence was collected from a male donor older than 55 with stage I lung adenocarcinoma. The sample was peripheral blood, taken before any cancer treatment. In nucleotides, the CDR3 is TGTGCCATCAGTGAGTCGTTGGGGACAGGGTCGGATGAGCAGTTCTTC. Encoded protein: CAISESLGTGSDEQFF.